This T cell receptor (beta chain) came from a study of T cells after yellow fever vaccination. Turning to the study itself: Each low-cell-number fraction was prepared by means of SMART-Seq v4 Ultra Low Input. Study-wide results and limits: There was a possibility that FACS-sorted repertoires contained abundant clonotypes contaminating from the bulk population.

The TCR cDNA carried a universal primer site and UMIs from 5'RACE template switching. TCRdb reanalysed the 5' RACE reads using MiXCR and keeps one entry per CDR3 protein. This repertoire shows hundreds of thousands of distinct CDR3 sequences, approximately 13% found once; its top ten account for over 13%. With regard to this clonotype: Its antigen is not identified. A read error may account for a junction end that differs from germline.

This CDR3 contains 14 residues. Germline CDR1 and CDR2: SGHKS and YYEKEE (reference sequence). The material sequenced was PBMCs, taken on the day of the yellow fever booster vaccination. The receptor's source is a man aged 30 to 45 who received the YFV17D yellow fever vaccine. The gene calls are TRBV5-5 and TRBJ1-2; 7 bases line up with TRBD1. CDR3 in amino acids: CVSRLSTGVYGYTF. The CDR3 nucleotides are TGTGTCAGCAGGTTATCTACAGGGGTGTATGGCTACACCTTC.